The present entry profiles one T cell receptor beta chain with its context. As yet, its antigen is unknown. Template for every sorted-subset replicate PCR totaled about 200 ng DNA, 30,000 to 35,000 T cell genomes. Data came from immunoSEQ multiplex PCR; TCRdb stores just in-frame clones and leaves some out. The sample consists of approximately 1.1 million clones, 78% of them appearing once. V lost 8 bases to trimming and J lost 1 base, with 23 bases between them. CDR3 length equals 18 residues. Germline V gene data show CDR1 as LNHNV and CDR2 as YYDKDF (reference sequence). These data are taken from a study of shared clonotypes between healthy human individuals. Division of CD4+ cells produced a CD45RA+ naive subset and a CD45RA-negative memory subset. General study findings and limits: Rarefaction gave evidence that sorted-subset sequencing remained incomplete despite large depth.

The TCR was taken from a man between 18 and 29 years old in good health. Some clones in this sample may be carry-over from other donors' samples. The chain has TRBV15 and TRBJ2-2, with D possibly being TRBD1 or TRBD2 (5 bases each). The sample consisted of memory CD4+ T cells from PBMCs. The subset was: CD45RA-negative fraction. CDR3 sequence (DNA): TGTGCCACCGAGCAGCGGCAGGGAAGTAGGAGGAACACCGGGGAGCTGTTTTTT. Its protein product is CATEQRQGSRRNTGELFF.